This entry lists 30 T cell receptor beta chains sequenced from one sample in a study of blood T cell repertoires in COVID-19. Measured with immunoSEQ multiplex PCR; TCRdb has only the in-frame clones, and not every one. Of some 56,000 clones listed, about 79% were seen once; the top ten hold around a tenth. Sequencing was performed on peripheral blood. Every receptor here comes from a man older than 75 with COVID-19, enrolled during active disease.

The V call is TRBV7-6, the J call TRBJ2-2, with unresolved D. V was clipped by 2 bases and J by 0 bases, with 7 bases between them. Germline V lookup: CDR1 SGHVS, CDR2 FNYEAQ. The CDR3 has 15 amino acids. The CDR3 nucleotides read TGTGCCAGCAGCTTATACCCGGCGAACACCGGGGAGCTGTTTTTT. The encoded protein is CASSLYPANTGELFF. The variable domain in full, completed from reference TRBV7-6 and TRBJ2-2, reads GAGVSQSPRYKVTKRGQDVALRCDPISGHVSLYWYRQALGQGPEFLTYFNYEAQQDKSGLPNDRFSAERPEGSISTLTIQRTEQRDSAMYRCASSLYPANTGELFFGEGSRLTVL.

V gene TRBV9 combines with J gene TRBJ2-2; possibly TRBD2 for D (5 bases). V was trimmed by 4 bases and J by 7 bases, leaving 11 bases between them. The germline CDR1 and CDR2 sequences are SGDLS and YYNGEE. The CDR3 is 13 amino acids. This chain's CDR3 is CASSQRENGELFF. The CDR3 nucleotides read TGTGCCAGCAGCCAGAGGGAAAACGGGGAGCTGTTTTTT.

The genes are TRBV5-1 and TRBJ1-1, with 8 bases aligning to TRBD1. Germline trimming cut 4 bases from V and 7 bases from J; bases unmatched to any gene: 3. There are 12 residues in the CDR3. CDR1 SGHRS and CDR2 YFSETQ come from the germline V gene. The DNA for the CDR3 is TGCGCCAGCAGCCGGGACAGGATTGAAGCTTTCTTT. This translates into CASSRDRIEAFF.

CDR3 loop: CAILYEQYV. The CDR3 DNA reads as TGCGCCATCCTCTACGAGCAGTACGTC. The V gene is TRBV5-1, the J gene TRBJ2-7; no clear D. The V gene lost 9 bases and the J gene lost 3 bases, with 4 bases spanning the gap. The CDR3 runs to 9 residues. Germline V CDR1 and CDR2: SGHRS, YFSETQ.

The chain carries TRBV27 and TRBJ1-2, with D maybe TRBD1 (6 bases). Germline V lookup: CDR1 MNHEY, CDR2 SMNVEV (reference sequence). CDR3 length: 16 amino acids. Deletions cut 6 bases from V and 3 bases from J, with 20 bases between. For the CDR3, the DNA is TGTGCCAGCAGCTCCCTTCGGGGGGCAGGGTACTATGGCTACACCTTC. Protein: CASSSLRGAGYYGYTF.

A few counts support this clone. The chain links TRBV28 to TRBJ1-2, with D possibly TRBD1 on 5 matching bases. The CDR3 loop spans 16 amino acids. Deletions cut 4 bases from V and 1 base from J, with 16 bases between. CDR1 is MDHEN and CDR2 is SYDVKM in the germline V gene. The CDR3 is CASSSPGEGNNYGYTF. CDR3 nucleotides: TGTGCCAGCAGTTCCCCCGGGGAGGGGAATAACTATGGCTACACCTTC.

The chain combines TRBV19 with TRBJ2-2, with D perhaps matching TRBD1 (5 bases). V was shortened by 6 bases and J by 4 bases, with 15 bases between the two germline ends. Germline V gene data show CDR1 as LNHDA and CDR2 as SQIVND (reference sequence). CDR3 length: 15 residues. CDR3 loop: CASSSQGTPTGELFF. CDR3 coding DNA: TGTGCCAGTAGCTCTCAGGGTACCCCCACCGGGGAGCTGTTTTTT.

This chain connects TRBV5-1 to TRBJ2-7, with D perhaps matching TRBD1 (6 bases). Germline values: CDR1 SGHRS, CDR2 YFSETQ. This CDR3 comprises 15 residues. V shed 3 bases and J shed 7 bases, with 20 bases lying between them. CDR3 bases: TGCGCCAGCAGCTCCTCGGGACACTCCTTGGGGGAGCAGTACTTC. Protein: CASSSSGHSLGEQYF.

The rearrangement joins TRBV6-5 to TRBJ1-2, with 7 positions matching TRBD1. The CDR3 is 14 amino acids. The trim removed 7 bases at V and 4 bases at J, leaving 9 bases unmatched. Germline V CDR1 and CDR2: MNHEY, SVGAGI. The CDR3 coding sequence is TGTGCCAGCACACTTAACAGGGGACGCTATGGCTACACCTTC. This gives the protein CASTLNRGRYGYTF.

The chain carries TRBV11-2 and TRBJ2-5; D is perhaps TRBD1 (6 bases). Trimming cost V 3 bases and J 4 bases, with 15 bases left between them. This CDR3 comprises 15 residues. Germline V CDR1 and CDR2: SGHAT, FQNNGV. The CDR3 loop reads CASSFQGQEGETQYF. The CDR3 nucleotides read TGTGCCAGCAGCTTCCAGGGGCAGGAAGGAGAGACCCAGTACTTC.

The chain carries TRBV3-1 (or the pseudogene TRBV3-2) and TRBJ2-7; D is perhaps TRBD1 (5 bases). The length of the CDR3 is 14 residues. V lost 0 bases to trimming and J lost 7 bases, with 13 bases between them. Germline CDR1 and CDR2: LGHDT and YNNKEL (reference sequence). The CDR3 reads CASSQDLGAREQYV. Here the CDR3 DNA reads TGTGCCAGCAGCCAAGATCTTGGGGCGCGTGAGCAGTACGTC.

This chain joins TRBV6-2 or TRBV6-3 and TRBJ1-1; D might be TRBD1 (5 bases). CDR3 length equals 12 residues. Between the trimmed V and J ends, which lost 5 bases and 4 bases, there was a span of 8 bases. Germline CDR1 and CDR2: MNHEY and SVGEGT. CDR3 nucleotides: TGTGCCAGCAGTGACAGAGTCACTGAAGCTTTCTTT. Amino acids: CASSDRVTEAFF.

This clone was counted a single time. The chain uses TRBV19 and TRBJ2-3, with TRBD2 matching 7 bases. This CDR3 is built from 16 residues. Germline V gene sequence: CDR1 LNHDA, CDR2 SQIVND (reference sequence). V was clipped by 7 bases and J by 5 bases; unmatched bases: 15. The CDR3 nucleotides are TGTGCCAGTACCGATAGAGCGGGGACGGCCTTAGATACGCAGTATTTT. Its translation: CASTDRAGTALDTQYF. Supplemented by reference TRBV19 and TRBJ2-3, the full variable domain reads DGGITQSPKYLFRKEGQNVTLSCEQNLNHDAMYWYRQDPGQGLRLIYYSQIVNDFQKGDIAEGYSVSREKKESFPLTVTSAQKNPTAFYLCASTDRAGTALDTQYFGPGTRLTVL.

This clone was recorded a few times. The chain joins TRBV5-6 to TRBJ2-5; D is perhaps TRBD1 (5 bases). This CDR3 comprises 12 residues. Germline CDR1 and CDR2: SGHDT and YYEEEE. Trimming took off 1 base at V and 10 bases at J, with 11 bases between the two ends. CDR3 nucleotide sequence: TGTGCCAGCAGCTTGACCACAGGTATCCAGTACTTC. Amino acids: CASSLTTGIQYF.

Here the CDR3 reads CAWSIQPGGSASGNTIYF. The CDR3 DNA is TGTGCCTGGAGTATTCAACCAGGGGGTTCCGCCTCTGGAAACACCATATATTTT. This chain connects TRBV30 to TRBJ1-3; the match to TRBD1 covers 7 bases. CDR1 and CDR2 (germline): GTSNPN, SVGIG (reference sequence). This CDR3 contains 18 residues. J was trimmed by 0 bases and V by 2 bases; bases with no gene match: 13.

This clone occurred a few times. The DNA of the CDR3 is TGTGCCAGCAGCCAGGGGAGGGGCGTTAACTATGGCTACACCTTC. It translates to CASSQGRGVNYGYTF. The V call is TRBV3-1 (or the pseudogene TRBV3-2), the J call TRBJ1-2; perhaps TRBD1 as D (5 bases). CDR1 and CDR2 from the germline V gene are LGHDT and YNNKEL (reference sequence). The CDR3 totals 15 residues. Trimming pared 3 bases from V and 1 base from J, leaving 12 bases between.

The CDR3 nucleotides read TGTGCCAGCAGCCGAACTCCCGGGACTCCTGGAGGCGGTGGCTACACCTTC. Encoded protein: CASSRTPGTPGGGGYTF. The chain recombines TRBV11-2 with TRBJ1-2, with D possibly matching TRBD1 (5 bases). Germline values: CDR1 SGHAT, CDR2 FQNNGV. Trimming cost V 5 bases and J 7 bases, with 26 bases left between them. The CDR3 loop spans 17 amino acids.

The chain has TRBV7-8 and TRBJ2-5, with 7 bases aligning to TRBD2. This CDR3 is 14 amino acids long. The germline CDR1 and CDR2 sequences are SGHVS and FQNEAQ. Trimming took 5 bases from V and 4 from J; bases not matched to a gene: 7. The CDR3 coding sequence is TGTGCCAGCAGCCCAGAGACTAGCCGAGAGACCCAGTACTTC. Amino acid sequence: CASSPETSRETQYF.

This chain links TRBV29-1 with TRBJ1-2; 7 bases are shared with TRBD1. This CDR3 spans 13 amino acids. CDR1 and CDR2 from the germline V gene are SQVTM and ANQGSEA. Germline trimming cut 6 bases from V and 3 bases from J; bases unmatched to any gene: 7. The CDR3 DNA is TGCAGCGTCGTTTCCGGGACAGACTATGGCTACACCTTC. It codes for CSVVSGTDYGYTF.

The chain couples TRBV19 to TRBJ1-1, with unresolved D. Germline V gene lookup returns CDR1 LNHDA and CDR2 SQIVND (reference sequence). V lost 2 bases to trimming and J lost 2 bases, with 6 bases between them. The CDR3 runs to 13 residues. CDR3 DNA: TGTGCCAGTAGTATATCGGTAAACACTGAAGCTTTCTTT. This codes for CASSISVNTEAFF.

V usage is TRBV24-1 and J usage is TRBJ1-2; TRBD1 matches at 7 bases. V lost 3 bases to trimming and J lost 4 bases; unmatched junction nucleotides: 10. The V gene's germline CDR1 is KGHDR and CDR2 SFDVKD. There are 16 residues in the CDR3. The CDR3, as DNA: TGTGCCACCAGTGATCCCACAGGGGATACGGGCTATGGCTACACCTTC. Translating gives CATSDPTGDTGYGYTF.

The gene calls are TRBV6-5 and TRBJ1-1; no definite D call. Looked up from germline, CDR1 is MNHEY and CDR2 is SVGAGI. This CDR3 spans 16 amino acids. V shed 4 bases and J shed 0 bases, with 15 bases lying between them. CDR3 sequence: CASSSSPGVMNTEAFF. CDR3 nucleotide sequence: TGTGCCAGCAGTTCCTCCCCGGGAGTAATGAACACTGAAGCTTTCTTT.

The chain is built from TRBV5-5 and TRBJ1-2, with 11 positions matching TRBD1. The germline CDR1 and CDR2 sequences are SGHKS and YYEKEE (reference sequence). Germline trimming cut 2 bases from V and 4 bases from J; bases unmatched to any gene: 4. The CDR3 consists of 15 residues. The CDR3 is CASSFGQGASYGYTF. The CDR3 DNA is TGTGCCAGCAGCTTTGGACAGGGGGCGAGCTATGGCTACACCTTC.

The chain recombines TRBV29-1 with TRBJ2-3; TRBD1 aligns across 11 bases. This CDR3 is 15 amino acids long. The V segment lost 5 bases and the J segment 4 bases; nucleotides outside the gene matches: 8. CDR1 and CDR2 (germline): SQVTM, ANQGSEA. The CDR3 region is CSVTGTGGGADTQYF. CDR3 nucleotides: TGCAGCGTTACCGGGACAGGGGGAGGCGCAGATACGCAGTATTTT.

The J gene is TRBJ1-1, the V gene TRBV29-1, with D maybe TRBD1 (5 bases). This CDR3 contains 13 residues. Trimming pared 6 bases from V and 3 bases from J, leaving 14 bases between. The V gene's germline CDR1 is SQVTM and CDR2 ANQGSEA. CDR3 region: CSVGQGVDTEAFF. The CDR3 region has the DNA TGCAGCGTGGGGCAGGGCGTGGACACTGAAGCTTTCTTT.

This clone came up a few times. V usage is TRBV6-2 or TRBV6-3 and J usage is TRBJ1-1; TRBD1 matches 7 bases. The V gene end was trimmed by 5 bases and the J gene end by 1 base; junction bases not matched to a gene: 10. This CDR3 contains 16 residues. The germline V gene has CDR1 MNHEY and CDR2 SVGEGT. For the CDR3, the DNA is TGTGCCAGCAGTAACGGGGTTGGGACAGAGAACACTGAAGCTTTCTTT. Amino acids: CASSNGVGTENTEAFF.

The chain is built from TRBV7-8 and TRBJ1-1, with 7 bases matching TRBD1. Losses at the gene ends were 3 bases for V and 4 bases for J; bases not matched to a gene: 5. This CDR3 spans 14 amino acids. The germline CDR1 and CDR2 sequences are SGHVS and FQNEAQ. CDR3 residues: CASSFTGASTEAFF. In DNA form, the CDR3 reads TGTGCCAGCAGCTTTACAGGGGCGAGCACTGAAGCTTTCTTT.

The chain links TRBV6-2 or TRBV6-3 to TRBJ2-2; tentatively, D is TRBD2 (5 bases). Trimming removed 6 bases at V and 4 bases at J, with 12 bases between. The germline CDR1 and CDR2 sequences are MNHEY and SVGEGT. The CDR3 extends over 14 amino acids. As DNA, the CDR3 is TGTGCCAGCAGCCGGGGAGAGGTCACCGGGGAGCTGTTTTTT. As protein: CASSRGEVTGELFF.

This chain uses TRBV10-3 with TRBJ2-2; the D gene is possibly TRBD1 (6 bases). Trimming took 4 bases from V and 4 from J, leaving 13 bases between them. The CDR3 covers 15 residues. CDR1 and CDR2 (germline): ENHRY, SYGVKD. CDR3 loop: CAISVGGESTGELFF. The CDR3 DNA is TGTGCCATCAGTGTTGGGGGCGAGAGCACCGGGGAGCTGTTTTTT.

The CDR3 here is CASSYSQGTNEKLFF. As DNA, the CDR3 is TGTGCCAGCAGTTACTCCCAGGGGACTAATGAAAAACTGTTTTTT. The V and J genes are TRBV6-5 and TRBJ1-4, with D possibly being TRBD1 (6 bases). V lost 0 bases and J 2 bases, leaving 7 bases between the germline ends. CDR3 length: 15 residues. Germline V gene lookup returns CDR1 MNHEY and CDR2 SVGAGI.